This T cell receptor (beta chain) was profiled in a study of blood T cell repertoires in COVID-19 (dated by TCRdb to 2019 to 2021). Regarding the research as a whole: Samples covering the acute and convalescent phases of COVID-19 were provided by collaborators in the United States, Italy and Spain. The dataset comprised deeply sampled blood TCRbeta repertoires from subjects exposed to, actively infected with, or recovered from COVID-19. Where available, HLA class I and class II types were obtained from metadata supplied by the sample provider rather than from assay-based typing. The prospective study material was composed of cDNA or gDNA derived from T cells, B-cell-depleted T cells, or PBMCs. Samples were obtained from the ongoing ImmuneRACE study (first 160 participants) and from 1,254 subjects provided by 6 global collaborators. Sample metadata almost always included a de-identified subject ID, COVID-19 status, age in years and sex. A freely available public database, intended as a resource for researchers studying the immune response to SARS-CoV-2, is where the repertoires were released. Points the paper makes about the study in general: How much clinical and demographic metadata was included differed by source and by participant, and the metadata was provided uncurated.

TCRbeta CDR3 regions were amplified from genomic DNA by means of the immunoSEQ Assay, a bias-controlled multiplex PCR. As for how the authors treated the data: The number of nucleated cells in each sample was estimated from the amplification of reference gene primers within the assay. To quantify the absolute abundance of each unique TCRbeta CDR3 rearrangement, sequence reads were collapsed and filtered. For each sample, productive Simpson clonality was calculated as the square root of Simpson's diversity index over productive rearrangements. The clones in this table, taken by TCRdb from immuneACCESS, are in-frame only. Not every clone is retained; where verified, under half of the shortfall comes from an unresolved V gene, and the cause of the rest is unknown. V and J calls plus clone size are reproduced from that table; the DNA served to infer D and trimming. The sample profile shows 120,000 to 150,000 clones; approximately 89% of them were found once. The ten largest clones take up 1.5% to 2% of the sample.

In regard to this clone: Its antigen is unknown. Within one base of it there is no much larger clone, and no base qualities were kept.

There are 16 amino acids in the CDR3, from cysteine to phenylalanine inclusive. Just CDR3 DNA is preserved here, 48 bases in frame from base 1. Unmatched junction bases come to 8, with V trimmed by 2 bases and J by 1 base. According to the germline V gene (reference sequence), CDR1 reads MNHEY and CDR2 reads SMNVEV. Whole blood was collected in K2EDTA tubes by collaborating institutions according to the institutions' own protocols. For TCRbeta analysis, collaborator samples were shipped as frozen whole blood, as isolated PBMCs, or as DNA extracted from either sample type. Sequenced material: peripheral blood. This TCR was recovered from a human donor in a cohort sampled during active COVID-19. This chain joins TRBV27 to TRBJ2-7; 7 central bases correspond to TRBD1. The DNA reads TGTGCCAGCAGTTTAAGGGGACAGCTCCTTTCCTACGAGCAGTACTTC. Translation gives CASSLRGQLLSYEQYF.